The next 18 T cell receptor beta chains were all read from a single sample in a study of metastatic and nonmetastatic thyroid tumors. MiXCR was used by TCRdb to re-call the PCR reads. This repertoire shows about 11,000 clones, around a quarter found once; its top ten account for about 9.4%. Patients had received no treatment of any kind before thyroid surgery. The sequenced material came from tumor tissue. The receptors come from a female donor with papillary thyroid cancer or a benign thyroid nodule (not recorded which). Some clones in this sample may be carry-over from other donors' samples.

The V and J genes are TRBV10-3 and TRBJ2-1; D may match TRBD1 or TRBD2 (6 bases each). From germline, CDR1 is ENHRY and CDR2 SYGVKD. The germline V and J ends were trimmed by 3 bases and 5 bases, with 29 bases remaining between them. CDR3 length: 20 residues. The CDR3 protein is CAISDKRRDKVSLFNNEQFF. CDR3 sequence (DNA): TGTGCCATCAGTGATAAGAGGAGGGACAAGGTCTCATTATTCAACAATGAGCAGTTCTTC.

On this clone: One base away lies a much larger clone, so this may be a sequencing read error. The J gene is TRBJ1-1, the V gene TRBV19; a possible D gene is TRBD1 (5 bases). The CDR3 consists of 15 residues. Germline values: CDR1 LNHDA, CDR2 SQIVND (reference sequence). The CDR3 DNA follows: TGTGCCAGTAGTAACCACCAGGGAATGAACACTGAAGCTTTATTT. This sequence encodes CASSNHQGMNTEALF.

The genes are TRBV2 and TRBJ2-5; either TRBD1 or TRBD2 may supply D (5 bases each). Trimming stripped 5 bases from V and 0 bases from J, with 19 bases between. Per germline, CDR1 SNHLY and CDR2 FYNNEI. The CDR3 runs to 17 residues. CDR3 bases: TGTGCCAGCAGTCCCTGGGACGGGCAGCCTGACCAAGAGACCCAGTACTTC. It codes for CASSPWDGQPDQETQYF.

This chain connects TRBV11-1 to TRBJ1-1; no definite D call. Trimming left V 3 bases short and J 4 bases short, with 9 bases between. The CDR3 sequence is 13 residues long. Germline CDR1 reads SGHAT; CDR2 reads FQDESV (reference sequence). CDR3 in amino acids: CASSLGRSTEAFF. The CDR3 DNA is TGTGCCAGCAGCTTGGGGAGGAGCACTGAAGCTTTCTTT.

This clone ranks as medium-sized. The chain employs TRBV20-1 and TRBJ2-7, with D possibly matching TRBD2 (6 bases). V dropped 3 bases and J dropped 3 bases, with 9 bases sitting between them. The CDR3 is made up of 12 amino acids. The germline CDR1 and CDR2 sequences are DFQATT and SNEGSKA (reference sequence). This CDR3 is CSARRGDYEQYF. The CDR3, as DNA: TGCAGTGCTAGGCGCGGGGACTACGAGCAGTACTTC.

This rearrangement joins TRBV6-1 to TRBJ1-2; TRBD1 matches 11 bases. CDR1 and CDR2 from the germline V gene are MNHNS and SASEGT. The CDR3 totals 13 residues. Trimming took 6 bases from V and 10 from J; bases not matched to a gene: 7. CDR3 residues: CASRLGQGGLYTF. In nucleotides, the CDR3 is TGTGCCAGCAGATTGGGACAGGGGGGACTCTACACCTTC.

This clone turned up a few times. The rearrangement links TRBV6-1 to TRBJ1-4; D might be TRBD1 (5 bases). This CDR3 comprises 14 residues. The germline V and J ends were trimmed by 6 bases and 0 bases, with 8 bases remaining between them. Germline V lookup: CDR1 MNHNS, CDR2 SASEGT. CDR3 sequence reads: CASRPDTTNEKLFF. CDR3 DNA: TGTGCCAGCAGACCGGACACAACTAATGAAAAACTGTTTTTT.

This clone is categorized as medium-sized. The chain combines TRBV4-1 with TRBJ2-7, with a tentative D call TRBD1 (6 bases). Looked up from germline, CDR1 is MGHRA and CDR2 is YSYEKL. V lost 1 base and J 4 bases, leaving 8 bases between the germline ends. The CDR3 is made up of 13 amino acids. Here the CDR3 DNA reads TGCGCCAGCAGCCAAGTACAGGGTTACGAGCAGTACTTC. It translates to CASSQVQGYEQYF.

The CDR3 is CASSLGPVTDTQYF. DNA of the CDR3: TGTGCCAGCAGCTTAGGGCCAGTCACAGATACGCAGTATTTT. The V gene is TRBV11-1, the J gene TRBJ2-3; D ambiguous. Germline CDR1 reads SGHAT; CDR2 reads FQDESV (reference sequence). The CDR3 spans 14 residues. V lost 1 base to trimming and J lost 2 bases, with 7 bases between them.

By sample fraction, this clone is medium-sized. This sequence joins TRBV19 and TRBJ1-5, with no clear D. The CDR3 covers 13 residues. The germline V gene encodes CDR1 LNHDA and CDR2 SQIVND (reference sequence). Trimming removed 7 bases at V and 0 bases at J, with 7 bases between. The CDR3 DNA sequence: TGTGCCAGTAATTGGCGTAGCAATCAGCCCCAGCATTTT. Protein sequence: CASNWRSNQPQHF.

By sample fraction, this clone is medium-sized. The rearrangement joins TRBV6-6 to TRBJ2-7, with 12 bases fitting TRBD2. The CDR3 extends over 15 amino acids. Per the germline V gene, CDR1 is MNHNY and CDR2 is SVGAGI (reference sequence). With 0 bases clipped from V and 3 bases from J, the junction kept 0 bases outside the gene matches. In nucleotides, the CDR3 is TGTGCCAGCAGTTACTCGACTAGCGGGAGCTACGAGCAGTACTTC. Its protein is CASSYSTSGSYEQYF.

This clone was seen many times. This chain uses TRBV29-1 with TRBJ2-2, with TRBD2 matching 11 bases. CDR1 and CDR2 (germline): SQVTM, ANQGSEA. CDR3 length: 15 residues. V trimming: 5 bases; J trimming: 7 bases; junction bases outside the gene matches: 9. The CDR3 spells CSVTFSGRAYGELFF. CDR3 nucleotide sequence: TGCAGCGTTACTTTTAGCGGGAGGGCCTACGGGGAGCTGTTTTTT.

This clone was seen only a few times. V is TRBV7-9 and J is TRBJ1-6; 7 nucleotides line up with TRBD1. From germline, CDR1 is SEHNR and CDR2 FQNEAQ (reference sequence). V lost 4 bases and J lost 6; bases outside the gene matches: 6. The CDR3 sequence is 15 residues long. This CDR3 reads CASSSTGQPNSPLHF. In nucleotides, the CDR3 is TGTGCCAGCAGCTCGACGGGACAGCCTAATTCACCCCTCCACTTT.

This clone was counted a few times. J is TRBJ2-7 and V is TRBV6-1; TRBD1 or TRBD2 may be the D gene (5 bases each). The CDR3 is 14 amino acids. V was cut by 7 bases and J by 0 bases, with 13 bases left in between. Germline lookup yields CDR1 MNHNS and CDR2 SASEGT. The CDR3 protein is CASKLGTASYEQYF. CDR3 nucleotides: TGTGCCAGCAAGCTCGGGACCGCCTCCTACGAGCAGTACTTC.

The J gene is TRBJ1-2, the V gene TRBV30, with 7 nucleotides matching TRBD1. After removal of 8 bases from V and 1 base from J, the junction contained 7 bases not matched to a gene. Germline V lookup: CDR1 GTSNPN, CDR2 SVGIG (reference sequence). This CDR3 has 13 amino acids. CDR3 sequence: CAQRQGDNYGYTF. CDR3 DNA sequence: TGTGCCCAGCGCCAGGGGGATAACTATGGCTACACCTTC.

This clone showed up just a few times. This chain links TRBV6-1 with TRBJ1-2; a possible D gene is TRBD1 (5 bases). CDR3 length: 14 residues. V lost 3 bases, J lost 4 bases, and 12 bases lay in between. Germline loops: CDR1 MNHNS, CDR2 SASEGT. CDR3 sequence: CASSERDLGYGYTF. CDR3 nucleotide sequence: TGTGCCAGCAGTGAGAGGGACTTAGGCTATGGCTACACCTTC.

The chain recombines TRBV7-3 with TRBJ2-2; 8 positions match TRBD1. This CDR3 spans 20 amino acids. Trimming took 9 bases from V and 5 from J; bases not matched to a gene: 26. Germline CDR1 is SGHTA and CDR2 is FQGTGA. The CDR3 protein is CASPIGTRHRDRRITGELFF. In DNA form, the CDR3 reads TGTGCCAGTCCGATAGGAACTCGGCACCGGGACAGGAGGATTACCGGGGAGCTGTTTTTT.

The CDR3 DNA reads TGCAGTGCCCCGTGGGGAGATACGCAGTATTTT. Translating gives CSAPWGDTQYF. This chain links TRBV20-1 with TRBJ2-3, with D uncertain. V lost 6 bases and J lost 5, with 9 bases in between. Germline V CDR1 and CDR2: DFQATT, SNEGSKA (reference sequence). The CDR3 runs 11 residues.